Presented here are 16 T cell receptor beta chains from one specimen sequenced in a study of cytotoxic CD8 clonotypes in ibrutinib-treated CLL. Assay used: immunoSEQ multiplex PCR; TCRdb lists only in-frame clones, some missing. The table lists approximately 280,000 clones, approximately 76% of them singletons. The sequencing here drew on PBMCs, taken at disease progression, from a patient treated with ibrutinib. The origin of the receptors is a human donor with chronic lymphocytic leukemia.

V is TRBV4-1 and J is TRBJ1-2, with D uncertain. The CDR3 is 15 amino acids. CDR1 and CDR2 (germline): MGHRA, YSYEKL. The V gene lost 0 bases and the J gene lost 4 bases, with 12 bases spanning the gap. The CDR3: CASSQELGRSYGYTF. CDR3 bases: TGCGCCAGCAGCCAAGAGTTAGGCAGGTCCTATGGCTACACCTTC.

The chain employs TRBV6-1 and TRBJ2-5; tentative D call: TRBD1 (6 bases). The CDR3 spans 14 residues. Germline CDR1 MNHNS, CDR2 SASEGT. Between the trimmed V and J ends, which lost 3 bases and 1 base, there was a span of 9 bases. CDR3: CASSEDSFQETQYF. The CDR3 DNA is TGTGCCAGCAGTGAGGACAGTTTCCAAGAGACCCAGTACTTC.

The chain recombines TRBV18 with TRBJ1-4, with TRBD1 matching 8 bases. This CDR3 contains 15 residues. CDR1 is KGHSH, CDR2 LQKENI, per germline. With 3 bases clipped from V and 2 bases from J, the junction kept 2 bases outside the gene matches. The CDR3 nucleotides read TGTGCCAGCTCACCTTACAGGGGGACTAATGAAAAACTGTTTTTT. Amino acids: CASSPYRGTNEKLFF.

This chain links TRBV29-1 with TRBJ2-5; D is uncertain. Germline assignment: CDR1 SQVTM and CDR2 ANQGSEA. The ends were cut back, 4 bases at V and 1 base at J, with 7 bases in the middle. There are 12 residues in the CDR3. In nucleotides, the CDR3 is TGCAGCGTTGTGGGCAGCCAAGAGACCCAGTACTTC. Translating it yields CSVVGSQETQYF.

V usage is TRBV6-5 and J usage is TRBJ2-7, with 11 bases lining up with TRBD2. CDR1 MNHEY and CDR2 SVGAGI come from the germline V gene. This CDR3 has 16 amino acids. V shed 2 bases and J 2 bases; nucleotides not matched to a gene: 5. The CDR3 DNA reads as TGTGCCAGCAGTTACAGAACTAGCGGGGGAACCTACGAGCAGTACTTC. Translating it yields CASSYRTSGGTYEQYF.

The CDR3 DNA sequence: TGTGCCAGCAGCCCGGGGGGGCTCGGAAACACCATATATTTT. Protein product: CASSPGGLGNTIYF. The V and J genes are TRBV9 and TRBJ1-3, with D maybe TRBD1 (6 bases). This CDR3 comprises 14 residues. V lost 4 bases to trimming and J lost 4 bases, with 12 bases between them. Germline values: CDR1 SGDLS, CDR2 YYNGEE.

This chain connects TRBV5-4 to TRBJ1-2, with 7 nucleotides matching TRBD1. This CDR3 has 15 residues. Trimming took 2 bases from V and 4 from J; bases not matched to a gene: 8. CDR1 is SGHNT and CDR2 is YYREEE in the germline V gene (reference sequence). The CDR3 nucleotides are TGTGCCAGCAGCTTTGAGGGGGCGTTGAGCTATGGCTACACCTTC. Its translation is CASSFEGALSYGYTF.

This clone has just one count. V gene TRBV11-2 combines with J gene TRBJ1-5; D is unresolved. The CDR3 contains 13 residues. V gave up 2 bases and J gave up 4 bases, with 6 bases separating them. Germline V lookup: CDR1 SGHAT, CDR2 FQNNGV. The CDR3, as DNA: TGTGCCAGCAGCTTATTGAGTAATCAGCCCCAGCATTTT. This sequence encodes CASSLLSNQPQHF.

The chain uses TRBV13 and TRBJ2-1; the D is unclear. V shed 3 bases and J shed 0 bases, with 9 bases lying between them. The germline CDR1 and CDR2 sequences are PRHDT and FYEKMQ (reference sequence). This CDR3 has 15 amino acids. The CDR3 reads CASSLEGRSYNEQFF. The CDR3 nucleotides read TGTGCCAGCAGCTTGGAAGGACGCTCCTACAATGAGCAGTTCTTC.

This chain joins TRBV5-1 and TRBJ2-5, with 7 bases lining up with TRBD2. V shed 4 bases, J shed 2 bases, and the junction held 8 bases outside the gene matches. The germline CDR1 and CDR2 sequences are SGHRS and YFSETQ. The CDR3 sequence is 15 residues long. CDR3 DNA: TGCGCCAGCAGCGTGGAGGGGAGGGTTCAAGAGACCCAGTACTTC. Amino acid sequence: CASSVEGRVQETQYF.

The chain carries TRBV5-4 and TRBJ2-1; D possibly corresponds to TRBD1 (6 bases). This CDR3 spans 12 amino acids. Trimming left V 1 base short and J 8 bases short, with 7 bases between. Germline values: CDR1 SGHNT, CDR2 YYREEE (reference sequence). CDR3 nucleotide sequence: TGTGCCAGCAGCTTGCAGGGGCATGAGCAGTTCTTC. Amino acid sequence: CASSLQGHEQFF. Full variable domain (missing parts from reference TRBV5-4 and TRBJ2-1): ETGVTQSPTHLIKTRGQQVTLRCSSQSGHNTVSWYQQALGQGPQFIFQYYREEENGRGNFPPRFSGLQFPNYSSELNVNALELDDSALYLCASSLQGHEQFFGPGTRLTVL.

The rearrangement joins TRBV9 to TRBJ2-2; D perhaps matches TRBD2 (5 bases). Deletions cut 3 bases from V and 4 bases from J, with 7 bases between. This CDR3 comprises 13 residues. The germline V gene has CDR1 SGDLS and CDR2 YYNGEE. CDR3 bases: TGTGCCAGCAGCGCAGCGGTCACCGGGGAGCTGTTTTTT. Encoded protein: CASSAAVTGELFF.

This clone was observed a few times. V usage is TRBV5-1 and J usage is TRBJ2-7; TRBD1 matches at 8 bases. Germline CDR1 SGHRS, CDR2 YFSETQ. The junction had 7 bases not matched to a gene; V was cut back by 3 bases and J by 2 bases. CDR3 length: 15 amino acids. This CDR3 is CASSSLWTGTYEQYF. The CDR3 nucleotides read TGCGCCAGCAGCTCCCTATGGACAGGGACCTACGAGCAGTACTTC.

The chain links TRBV5-4 to TRBJ2-1, with 8 bases identical to TRBD2. Germline values: CDR1 SGHNT, CDR2 YYREEE (reference sequence). The CDR3 loop spans 16 amino acids. Germline trimming cut 4 bases from V and 7 bases from J; bases unmatched to any gene: 13. For the CDR3, the DNA is TGTGCCAGCAGCGGGAGGGGTAGCGGGATGGGGAATGAGCAGTTCTTC. It is translated as CASSGRGSGMGNEQFF.

This clone showed up many times. The rearrangement links TRBV28 to TRBJ1-1, with D perhaps matching TRBD1 (5 bases). V was clipped by 2 bases and J by 0 bases, with 10 bases between them. The V gene's germline CDR1 is MDHEN and CDR2 SYDVKM. The CDR3 length is 15 residues. The CDR3, as DNA: TGTGCCAGCAGTTTAGAACAGGCCGTGAACACTGAAGCTTTCTTT. It translates to CASSLEQAVNTEAFF.

There are a few counts of this clone. The chain has TRBV19 and TRBJ1-5; no reliable D call. Trimming removed 8 bases at V and 3 bases at J, with 17 bases between. Per germline, CDR1 LNHDA and CDR2 SQIVND (reference sequence). The CDR3 is made up of 15 amino acids. CDR3 nucleotide sequence: TGTGCCAGTTGCGCCATACACAGCTTCAATCAGCCCCAGCATTTT. It yields the protein CASCAIHSFNQPQHF.